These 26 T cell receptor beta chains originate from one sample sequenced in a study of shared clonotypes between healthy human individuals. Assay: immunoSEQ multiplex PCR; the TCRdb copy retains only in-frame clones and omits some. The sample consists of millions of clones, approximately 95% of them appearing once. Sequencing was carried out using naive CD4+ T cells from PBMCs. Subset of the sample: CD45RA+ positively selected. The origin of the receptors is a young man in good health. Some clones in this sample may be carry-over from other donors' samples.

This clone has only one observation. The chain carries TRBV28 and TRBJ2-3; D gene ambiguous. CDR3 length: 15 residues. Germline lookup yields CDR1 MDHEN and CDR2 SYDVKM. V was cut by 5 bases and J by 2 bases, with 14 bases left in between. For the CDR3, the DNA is TGTGCCAGCAGTACCCCTCGCGGTTTCACAGATACGCAGTATTTT. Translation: CASSTPRGFTDTQYF.

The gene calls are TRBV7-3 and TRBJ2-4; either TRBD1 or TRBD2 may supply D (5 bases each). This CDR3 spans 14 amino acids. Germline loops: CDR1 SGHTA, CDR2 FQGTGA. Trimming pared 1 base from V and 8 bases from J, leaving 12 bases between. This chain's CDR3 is CASSLMGPQDIQYF. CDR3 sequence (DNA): TGTGCCAGCAGCTTAATGGGACCCCAGGACATTCAGTACTTC. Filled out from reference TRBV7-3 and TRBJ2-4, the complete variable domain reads GAGVSQTPSNKVTEKGKYVELRCDPISGHTALYWYRQSLGQGPEFLIYFQGTGAADDSGLPNDRFFAVRPEGSVSTLKIQRTERGDSAVYLCASSLMGPQDIQYFGAGTRLSVL.

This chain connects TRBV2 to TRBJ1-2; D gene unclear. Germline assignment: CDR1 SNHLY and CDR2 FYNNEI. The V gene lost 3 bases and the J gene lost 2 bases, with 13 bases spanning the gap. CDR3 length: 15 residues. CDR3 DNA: TGTGCCAGCAGTGAGTCCGGGGTCATAAACTATGGCTACACCTTC. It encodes CASSESGVINYGYTF.

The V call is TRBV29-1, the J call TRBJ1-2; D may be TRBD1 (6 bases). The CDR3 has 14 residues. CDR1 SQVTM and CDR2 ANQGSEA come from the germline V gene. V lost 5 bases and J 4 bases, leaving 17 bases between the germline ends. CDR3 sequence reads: CSVLQGGRLYGYTF. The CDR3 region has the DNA TGCAGCGTTCTACAGGGCGGGCGGCTCTATGGCTACACCTTC.

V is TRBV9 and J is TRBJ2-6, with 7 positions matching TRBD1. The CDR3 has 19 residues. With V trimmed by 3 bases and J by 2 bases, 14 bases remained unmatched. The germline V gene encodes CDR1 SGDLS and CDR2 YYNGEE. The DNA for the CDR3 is TGTGCCAGCAGCGCTACAGGAAGGGGGCGAAGCCCTGGGGCCAACGTCCTGACTTTC. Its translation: CASSATGRGRSPGANVLTF.

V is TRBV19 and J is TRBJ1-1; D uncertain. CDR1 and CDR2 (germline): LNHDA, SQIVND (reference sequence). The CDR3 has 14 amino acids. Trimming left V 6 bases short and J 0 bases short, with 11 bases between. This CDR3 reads CASRRPGMNTEAFF. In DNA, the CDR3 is TGTGCCAGTAGGAGACCGGGAATGAACACTGAAGCTTTCTTT.

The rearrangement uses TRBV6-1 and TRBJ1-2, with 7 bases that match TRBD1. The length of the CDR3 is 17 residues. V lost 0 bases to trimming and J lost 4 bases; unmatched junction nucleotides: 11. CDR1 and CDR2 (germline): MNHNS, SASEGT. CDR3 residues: CASSEALTGEGPYGYTF. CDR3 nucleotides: TGTGCCAGCAGTGAAGCGCTCACAGGGGAGGGCCCCTATGGCTACACCTTC.

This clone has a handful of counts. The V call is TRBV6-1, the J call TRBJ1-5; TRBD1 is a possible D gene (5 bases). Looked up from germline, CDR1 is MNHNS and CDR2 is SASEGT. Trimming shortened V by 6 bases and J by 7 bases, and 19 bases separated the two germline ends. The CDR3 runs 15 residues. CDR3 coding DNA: TGTGCCAGCAGCCCATGGGGTTGGGGGGACCAGCCCCAGCATTTT. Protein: CASSPWGWGDQPQHF.

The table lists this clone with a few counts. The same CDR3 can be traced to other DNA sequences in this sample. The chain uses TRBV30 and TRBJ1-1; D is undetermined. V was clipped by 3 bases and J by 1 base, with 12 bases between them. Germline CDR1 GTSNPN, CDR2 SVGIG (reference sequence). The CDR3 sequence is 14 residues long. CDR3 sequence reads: CAWSPRSPNTEAFF. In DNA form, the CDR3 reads TGTGCCTGGAGCCCACGGAGTCCGAACACTGAAGCTTTCTTT.

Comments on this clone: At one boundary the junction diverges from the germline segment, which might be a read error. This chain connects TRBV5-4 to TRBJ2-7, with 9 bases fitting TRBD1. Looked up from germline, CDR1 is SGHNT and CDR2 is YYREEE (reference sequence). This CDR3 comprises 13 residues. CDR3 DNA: TGTGCCAGCAGCGACGTTACCGGGACAGGGCCTCGGTTC. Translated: CASSDVTGTGPRF.

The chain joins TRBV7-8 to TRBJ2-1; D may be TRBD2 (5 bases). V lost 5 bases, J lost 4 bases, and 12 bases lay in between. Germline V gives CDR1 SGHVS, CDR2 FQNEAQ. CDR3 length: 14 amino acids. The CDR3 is CASSPRTRYNEQFF. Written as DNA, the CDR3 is TGTGCCAGCAGCCCAAGGACTCGTTACAATGAGCAGTTCTTC.

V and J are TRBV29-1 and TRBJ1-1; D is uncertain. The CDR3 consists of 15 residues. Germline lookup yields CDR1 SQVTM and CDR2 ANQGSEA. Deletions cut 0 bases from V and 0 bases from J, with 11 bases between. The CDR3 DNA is TGCAGCGTTGAAGATCGGCGCCTGATGAACACTGAAGCTTTCTTT. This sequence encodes CSVEDRRLMNTEAFF.

DNA of the CDR3: TGTGCCAGCTCACCACGGCAGCCCAATGAGCAGTTCTTC. Its protein is CASSPRQPNEQFF. The rearrangement links TRBV18 to TRBJ2-1, with D unresolved. The CDR3 spans 13 residues. Per germline, CDR1 KGHSH and CDR2 LQKENI. V lost 1 base and J 6 bases, leaving 7 bases between the germline ends.

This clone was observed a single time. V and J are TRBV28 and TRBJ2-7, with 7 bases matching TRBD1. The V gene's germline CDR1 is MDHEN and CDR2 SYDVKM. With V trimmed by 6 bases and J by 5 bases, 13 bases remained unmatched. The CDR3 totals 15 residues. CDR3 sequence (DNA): TGTGCCAGCAGCAACCCAGACAGGGTGAGACACGAGCAGTACTTC. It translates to CASSNPDRVRHEQYF.

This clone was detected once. The CDR3 reads CATSRGKGGFYGYTF. CDR3 sequence (DNA): TGTGCCACCAGCAGGGGAAAGGGGGGATTCTATGGCTACACCTTC. The gene calls are TRBV15 and TRBJ1-2; weak D call: TRBD1 (6 bases). CDR3 size: 15 residues. Germline assignment: CDR1 LNHNV and CDR2 YYDKDF (reference sequence). With 3 bases removed from V and 4 bases from J, the gap between germline ends came to 15 bases.

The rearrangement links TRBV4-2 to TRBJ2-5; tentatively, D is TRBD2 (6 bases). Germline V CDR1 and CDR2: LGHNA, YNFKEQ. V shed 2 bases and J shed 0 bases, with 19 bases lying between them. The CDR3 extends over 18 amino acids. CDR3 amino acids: CASSQLSGGDFYQETQYF. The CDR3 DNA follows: TGTGCCAGCAGCCAACTAAGCGGAGGGGATTTTTACCAAGAGACCCAGTACTTC.

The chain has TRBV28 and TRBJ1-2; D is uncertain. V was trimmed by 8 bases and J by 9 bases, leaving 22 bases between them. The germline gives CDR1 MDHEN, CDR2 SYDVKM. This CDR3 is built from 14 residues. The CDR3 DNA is TGTGCCAGCCGCCGTATGTCCGGTCTGATTAGCTACACCTTC. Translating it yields CASRRMSGLISYTF.

CDR3 coding DNA: TGTGCCAGCAGCTCTACAGGGGGAGGAAACACTGAAGCTTTCTTT. Translated: CASSSTGGGNTEAFF. The rearrangement joins TRBV7-3 to TRBJ1-1; 8 nucleotides line up with TRBD1. V gave up 4 bases and J gave up 2 bases; unmatched junction bases: 6. The CDR3 has 15 residues. The germline CDR1 and CDR2 sequences are SGHTA and FQGTGA.

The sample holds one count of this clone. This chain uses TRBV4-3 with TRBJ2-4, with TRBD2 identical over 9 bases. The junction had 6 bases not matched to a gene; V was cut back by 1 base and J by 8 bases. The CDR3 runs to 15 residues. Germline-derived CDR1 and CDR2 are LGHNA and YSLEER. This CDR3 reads CASSQGTSDVDIQYF. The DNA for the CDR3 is TGCGCCAGCAGCCAAGGGACTAGCGATGTGGACATTCAGTACTTC.

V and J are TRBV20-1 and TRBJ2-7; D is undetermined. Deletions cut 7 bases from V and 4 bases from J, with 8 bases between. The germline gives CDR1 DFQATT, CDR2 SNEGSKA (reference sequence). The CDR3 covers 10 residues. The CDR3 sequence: CSVGSYEQYF. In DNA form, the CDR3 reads TGCAGTGTGGGGTCGTACGAGCAGTACTTC.

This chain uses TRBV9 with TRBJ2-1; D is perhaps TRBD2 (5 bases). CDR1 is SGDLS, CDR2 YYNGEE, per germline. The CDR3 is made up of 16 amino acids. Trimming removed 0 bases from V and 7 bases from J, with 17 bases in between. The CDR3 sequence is CASSVAAPATGNEQFF. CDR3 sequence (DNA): TGTGCCAGCAGCGTAGCTGCCCCGGCTACGGGGAATGAGCAGTTCTTC.

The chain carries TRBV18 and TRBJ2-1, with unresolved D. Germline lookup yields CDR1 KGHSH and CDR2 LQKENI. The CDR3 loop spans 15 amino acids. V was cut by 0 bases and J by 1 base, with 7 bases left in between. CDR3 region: CASSPPPYSYNEQFF. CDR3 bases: TGTGCCAGCTCACCACCACCGTATTCCTACAATGAGCAGTTCTTC.

The CDR3 region is CASSLEREGSDTQYF. CDR3 sequence (DNA): TGCGCCAGCAGCTTGGAGCGGGAGGGGTCAGATACGCAGTATTTT. V usage is TRBV5-1 and J usage is TRBJ2-3, with 10 bases fitting TRBD2. V shed 0 bases, J shed 4 bases, and the junction held 2 bases outside the gene matches. The CDR3 has 15 residues. Germline V gene sequence: CDR1 SGHRS, CDR2 YFSETQ.

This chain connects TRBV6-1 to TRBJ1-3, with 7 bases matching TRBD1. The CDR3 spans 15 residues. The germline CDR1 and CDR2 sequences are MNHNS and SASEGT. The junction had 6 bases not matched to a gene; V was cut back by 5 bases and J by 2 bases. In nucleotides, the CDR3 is TGTGCCAGCAGTAGACAGGGAAGGGCTGGAAACACCATATATTTT. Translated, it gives CASSRQGRAGNTIYF.

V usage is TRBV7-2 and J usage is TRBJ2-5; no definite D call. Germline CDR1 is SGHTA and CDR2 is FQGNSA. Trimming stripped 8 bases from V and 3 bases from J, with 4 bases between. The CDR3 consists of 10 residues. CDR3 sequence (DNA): TGTGCCAGCGTCGAAGAGACCCAGTACTTC. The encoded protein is CASVEETQYF.

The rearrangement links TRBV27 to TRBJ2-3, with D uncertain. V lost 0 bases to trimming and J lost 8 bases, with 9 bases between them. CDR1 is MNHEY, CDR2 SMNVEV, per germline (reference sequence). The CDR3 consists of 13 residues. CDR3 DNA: TGTGCCAGCAGTTTATCGTCTTTTGGTACGCAGTATTTT. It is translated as CASSLSSFGTQYF.